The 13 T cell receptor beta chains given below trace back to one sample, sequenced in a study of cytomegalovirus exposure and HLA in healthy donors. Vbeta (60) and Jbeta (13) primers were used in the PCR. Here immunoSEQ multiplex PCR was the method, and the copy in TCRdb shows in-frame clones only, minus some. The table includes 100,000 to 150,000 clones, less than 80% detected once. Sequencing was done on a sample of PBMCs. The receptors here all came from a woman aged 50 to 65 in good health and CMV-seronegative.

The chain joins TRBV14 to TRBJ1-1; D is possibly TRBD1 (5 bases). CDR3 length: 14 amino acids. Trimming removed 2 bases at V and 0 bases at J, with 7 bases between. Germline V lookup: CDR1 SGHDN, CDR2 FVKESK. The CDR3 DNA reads TGTGCCAGCAGCCAACTACAGGTGAACACTGAAGCTTTCTTT. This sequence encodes CASSQLQVNTEAFF.

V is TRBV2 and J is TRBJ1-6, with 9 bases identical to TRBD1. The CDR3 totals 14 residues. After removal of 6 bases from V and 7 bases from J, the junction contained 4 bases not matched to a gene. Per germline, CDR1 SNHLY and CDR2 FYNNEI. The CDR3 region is CASSSGQGNSPLHF. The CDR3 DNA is TGTGCCAGCAGCTCGGGACAGGGCAATTCACCCCTCCACTTT.

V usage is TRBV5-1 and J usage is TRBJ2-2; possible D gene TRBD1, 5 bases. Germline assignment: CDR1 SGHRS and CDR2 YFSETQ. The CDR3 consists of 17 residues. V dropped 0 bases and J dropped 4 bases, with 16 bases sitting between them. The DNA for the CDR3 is TGCGCCAGCAGCTTGGCCGGAGTGACAGTCGGCACCGGGGAGCTGTTTTTT. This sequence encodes CASSLAGVTVGTGELFF.

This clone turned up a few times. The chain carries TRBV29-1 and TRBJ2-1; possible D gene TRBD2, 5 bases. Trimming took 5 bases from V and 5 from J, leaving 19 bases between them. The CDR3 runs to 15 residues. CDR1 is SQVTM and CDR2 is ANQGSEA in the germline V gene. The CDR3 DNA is TGCAGCGTTTACCTCCCTGCGGGTTTCAACAATGAGCAGTTCTTC. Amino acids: CSVYLPAGFNNEQFF.

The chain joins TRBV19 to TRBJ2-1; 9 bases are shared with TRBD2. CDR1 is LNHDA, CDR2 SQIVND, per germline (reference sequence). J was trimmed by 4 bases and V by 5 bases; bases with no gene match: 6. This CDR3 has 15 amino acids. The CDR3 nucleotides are TGTGCCAGTAGTCCACTAGCGGGTTTTTACAATGAGCAGTTCTTC. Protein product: CASSPLAGFYNEQFF.

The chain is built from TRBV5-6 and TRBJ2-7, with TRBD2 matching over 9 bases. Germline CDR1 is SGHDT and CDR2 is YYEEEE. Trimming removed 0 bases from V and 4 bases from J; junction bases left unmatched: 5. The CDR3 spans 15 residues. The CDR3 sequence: CASSLGLAVGYEQYF. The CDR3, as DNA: TGTGCCAGCAGCTTGGGACTAGCGGTGGGATACGAGCAGTACTTC.

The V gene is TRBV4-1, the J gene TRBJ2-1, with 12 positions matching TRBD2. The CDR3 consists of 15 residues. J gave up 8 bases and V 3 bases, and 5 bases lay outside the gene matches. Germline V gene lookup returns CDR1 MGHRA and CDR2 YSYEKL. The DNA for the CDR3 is TGCGCCAGCAGCCAGAGACTAGCGGGGGTCGATGAGCAGTTCTTC. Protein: CASSQRLAGVDEQFF.

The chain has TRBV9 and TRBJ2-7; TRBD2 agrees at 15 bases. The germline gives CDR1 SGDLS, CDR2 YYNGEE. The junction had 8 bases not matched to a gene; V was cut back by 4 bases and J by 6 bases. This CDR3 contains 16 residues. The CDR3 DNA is TGTGCCAGCAGCCCTGGGACTAGCGGGAGGACCGGCGAGCAGTACTTC. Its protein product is CASSPGTSGRTGEQYF.

CDR3 amino acids: CASSAKTRGYTF. The CDR3 bases are TGTGCCAGTAGTGCCAAGACAAGGGGCTACACCTTC. V usage is TRBV19 and J usage is TRBJ1-2; D remains unclear. Germline values: CDR1 LNHDA, CDR2 SQIVND (reference sequence). The CDR3 is made up of 12 amino acids. V lost 5 bases and J 8 bases, leaving 12 bases between the germline ends.

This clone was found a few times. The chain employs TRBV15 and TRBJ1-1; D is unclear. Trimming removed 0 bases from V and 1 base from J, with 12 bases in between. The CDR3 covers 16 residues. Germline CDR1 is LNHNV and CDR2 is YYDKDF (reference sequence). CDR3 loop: CATSRDSRVANTEAFF. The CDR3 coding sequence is TGTGCCACCAGCAGAGATTCCCGGGTTGCGAACACTGAAGCTTTCTTT.

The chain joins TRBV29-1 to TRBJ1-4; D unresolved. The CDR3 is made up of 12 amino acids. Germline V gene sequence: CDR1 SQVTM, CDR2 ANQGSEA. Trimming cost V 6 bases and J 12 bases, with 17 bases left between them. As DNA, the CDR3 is TGCAGCGTAGGAGGGCCCGGTGGGGAACTGTTTTTT. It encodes CSVGGPGGELFF.

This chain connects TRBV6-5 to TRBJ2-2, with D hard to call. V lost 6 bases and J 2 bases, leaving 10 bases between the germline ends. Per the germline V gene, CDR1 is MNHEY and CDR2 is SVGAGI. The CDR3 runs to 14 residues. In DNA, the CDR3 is TGTGCCAGCAGACCCAATAGAAACACCGGGGAGCTGTTTTTT. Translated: CASRPNRNTGELFF.

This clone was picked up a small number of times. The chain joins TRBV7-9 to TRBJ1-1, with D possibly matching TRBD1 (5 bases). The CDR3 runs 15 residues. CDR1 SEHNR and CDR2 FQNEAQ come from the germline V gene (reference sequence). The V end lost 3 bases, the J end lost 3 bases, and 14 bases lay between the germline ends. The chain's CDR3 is CASSFPDRTDTEAFF. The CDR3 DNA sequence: TGTGCCAGCAGCTTTCCCGACAGAACCGACACTGAAGCTTTCTTT.